A selection of T cell receptor beta chains follows, all from one sample in a study of follicular helper T cells after annual influenza vaccination. Some clones are missing from TCRdb's copy, which holds only in-frame ones; the method was immunoSEQ multiplex PCR. Counted here are about 9,600 clones, roughly four fifths occurring once; the ten biggest clones make up about 0.82%. The sequenced sample was CXCR5- memory CD4+ T cells sorted from blood, obtained 7 days after influenza vaccination. These TCRs come from an adult who received the influenza vaccine. Each CDR3 is given with its conserved first and last residue. The order of the fields is clone size, D gene, V gene, J gene, CDR3 DNA, CDR3 protein. The D gene is left open where the match is weak. Clone size is shown for a subset of rows, as once, few, many or a class of expanded clone.

.	.	TRBV10-3	TRBJ2-3	TGTGCCATCAACTCGGCGGCAACAGATACGCAGTATTTT	CAINSAATDTQYF
once	TRBD1	TRBV7-2	TRBJ2-5	TGTGCCAGCAGTTCCTCTTCGACAGGGACGGAGACCCAGTACTTC	CASSSSSTGTETQYF
once	TRBD1	TRBV7-3	TRBJ2-3	TGTGCCAGCAGCTTAACGGCCGGGACAGGGGGCGTAAATACGCAGTATTTT	CASSLTAGTGGVNTQYF
.	.	TRBV5-1	TRBJ1-4	TGCGCCAGCAGCGGGGACGGGGGCCGTAATGAAAAACTGTTTTTT	CASSGDGGRNEKLFF
few	TRBD1	TRBV5-1	TRBJ1-3	TGCGCCAGCAGCCTAGGGACAGGGGGCTACGGAAACACCATATATTTT	CASSLGTGGYGNTIYF
.	TRBD1	TRBV4-2	TRBJ1-4	TGTGCCAGCAGCCACGCGGGACAGGGAGATGAAAAACTGTTTTTT	CASSHAGQGDEKLFF
.	TRBD1	TRBV19	TRBJ1-2	TGTGCCAGTAGAGGACAGGGAGATTACGGCTACACCTTC	CASRGQGDYGYTF
once	.	TRBV6-1	TRBJ2-3	TGTGCCAGCATGAGGGCCGGTGTAGATACGCAGTATTTT	CASMRAGVDTQYF
once	.	TRBV7-2	TRBJ2-7	TGTGCCAGCAGCTTACTCGGACAGAATTCTGACGAGCAGTACTTC	CASSLLGQNSDEQYF
.	.	TRBV28	TRBJ1-4	TGTGCCAGCAGCCACCCTGATGAAAAACTGTTTTTT	CASSHPDEKLFF
.	TRBD2	TRBV27	TRBJ2-2	TGTGCCAGCAGTTCCCGAAGCGGGAGACCAAACACCGGGGAGCTGTTTTTT	CASSSRSGRPNTGELFF
.	.	TRBV19	TRBJ2-5	TGTGCCAGTAGCAAACCAAGGGTAACAGGAAGAGAGACCCAGTACTTC	CASSKPRVTGRETQYF
.	.	TRBV4-3	TRBJ2-1	TGCGCCAGCAGCCAACACCCCCAGGGGCACAGCTCCTACAATGAGCAGTTCTTC	CASSQHPQGHSSYNEQFF
.	.	TRBV11-2	TRBJ2-5	TGTGCCAGCAGCTTTCAGTGGCAGGGTGGGGAGACCCAGTACTTC	CASSFQWQGGETQYF
.	TRBD1	TRBV6-6	TRBJ2-2	TGTGCCAGCAGTAAAGACAGGGCAGGCACCGGGGAGCTGTTTTTT	CASSKDRAGTGELFF
.	.	TRBV13	TRBJ1-2	TGTGCCAGCAGCTTAGGACGGCGGTCGTATGGCTACACCTTC	CASSLGRRSYGYTF
.	.	TRBV18	TRBJ2-5	TGTGCCAGCTCGCCATCGTCGACACCGGAGACCCAGTACTTC	CASSPSSTPETQYF
.	TRBD1	TRBV18	TRBJ2-3	TGTGCCAGCTCACCAGGACAGGGGACAGATACGCAGTATTTT	CASSPGQGTDTQYF